This TCR beta chain was captured in a study of control samples from healthy donors and cancer patients. Here immunoSEQ multiplex PCR was the method, and the copy in TCRdb shows in-frame clones only, minus some. The data hold 100,000 to 150,000 clones, with 75% to 95% observed a single time. This clonotype originated in a man aged 35-49 years in good health. Sequences were obtained from blood.

The CDR3 DNA reads TGTGCCAGCAGCCGGGACTCCAACTACGAGCAGTACTTC. Protein product: CASSRDSNYEQYF. The rearrangement uses TRBV5-4 and TRBJ2-7; a possible D gene is TRBD2 (6 bases). Between the trimmed V and J ends, which lost 4 bases and 3 bases, there was a span of 11 bases. The CDR3 runs 13 residues. Per the germline V gene, CDR1 is SGHNT and CDR2 is YYREEE (reference sequence).